This T cell receptor beta chain was recorded in a study of cytomegalovirus exposure and HLA in healthy donors (dated by TCRdb to the late 2010s). With regard to the full study: A later analysis indicated that the 90 to 150 validation repertoires were generated on the platform also employed for the roughly 720 repertoires of the first cohort. Along with the roughly 700-subject first cohort, a separate validation cohort of over a hundred different subjects was used. The study was designed to test whether signatures of past pathogen exposure could be identified by cataloging public T cell receptors. To predict cytomegalovirus infection status, the study brought together high-throughput TCR immunosequencing, statistical association of individual TCRs with disease status, and machine learning. Points the paper makes about the study in general: Most TCR sequences were seen in very few donors, while some public TCRs were found in many individuals. A later analysis lacked HLA typing for the validation cohort, so it scored co-occurrence in that cohort across all 110 or so repertoires. The authors suggested that the approach could potentially be extended to other disease states and immunological phenotypes. Subsequent analysis determined that TCRs grouped into clusters in the first cohort also showed a tendency toward co-occurrence across the 90 to 150 validation repertoires, and 85% to 95% of cluster scores exceeded 0. A few of the identified cytomegalovirus-associated TCR beta chains were confirmed in vitro to be specific for cytomegalovirus antigens. The classifier was reported to diagnose cytomegalovirus status with high specificity and sensitivity in both the original and validation cohorts. The study gave a list of about 150 TCR beta chains associated with cytomegalovirus.

Taken from the germline V gene, the CDR1 and CDR2 loops are SGHDN and FVKESK. Trimming takes 4 bases off V and 7 bases off J; junction bases not matched to a gene: 6. Measured from the cysteine to the phenylalanine, the CDR3 is 13 residues long. Of all the DNA, just the CDR3 is kept, 39 bases in frame from base 1. With respect to this clone: Its antigen specificity is not known. The sample holds no much larger clone one base away, and base qualities are not on file.

Libraries were made using the immunoSEQ multiplex PCR assay. The original pipeline was this. A statistical classification framework was developed to diagnose cytomegalovirus status using the catalog of TCR beta chain sequences. The table was pulled from immuneACCESS by TCRdb, which kept in-frame rearrangements only. Such tables lose some clones; where checked, under half of the loss comes from unresolved V genes, and the rest has no known cause. That table supplies the V and J calls and clone size; D and trimming were determined from the DNA. Present in this sample are around 300,000 clones, 88% of which were seen just once. Of the sample, 0.92% is held by the ten largest clones. Donors formed part of the validation cohort, which comprised some 120 subjects and was distinct from the first cohort of under 850 subjects.

The clonotype originates from a woman in her late teens or twenties in good health and CMV-seronegative. The sequence links TRBV14 to TRBJ1-2; 7 bases in the junction line up with TRBD1. Input material: PBMCs. Read as DNA, the sequence is TGTGCCAGCAGCCGATCGACAGGGCTTGGCTACACCTTC. Translated, this is CASSRSTGLGYTF.